This T cell receptor beta chain was retrieved from a study of shared clonotypes between healthy human individuals. Study results and limitations: Few donors limited the genetic and exposure-history diversity represented. Rarefaction demonstrated incomplete sorted-subset sequencing despite large depth. It was observed that about 5% of naive CD4 clonotypes were shared across several donors.

Genomic DNA belonging to each subset was distributed in equal measure over several immunoSEQ plates. The protocol was immunoSEQ multiplex PCR, while the TCRdb copy is restricted to in-frame clones and leaves out a portion. The repertoire holds some 1,400,000 clones, with roughly 96% as singletons. On this clone itself: The antigen remains undetermined.

Sequencing used naive CD4+ T cells sorted from blood. Subset here: CD45RA+ positively selected. The sequence derives from a young man in good health.

The CDR3 protein is CASSLGLLAPRSYNEQFF. DNA of the CDR3: TGTGCCAGCAGCTTAGGCCTTTTAGCGCCAAGATCCTACAATGAGCAGTTCTTC. The V gene is TRBV13, the J gene TRBJ2-1; a weak D match, TRBD2 (5 bases). V was shortened by 0 bases and J by 1 base, with 16 bases between the two germline ends. Looked up from germline, CDR1 is PRHDT and CDR2 is FYEKMQ (reference sequence). This CDR3 contains 18 residues.